This entry features one TCR beta chain sequence. As yet, its antigen is unknown. The entry originates in a study of vaccination effects on CD4 cells after COVID-19. Study results and caveats: Vaccine-induced clones in healthy vaccinees cross-reacted with common cold coronaviruses in only 1 of 255 cases.

In the ViraFEST assay, antigen-specific CD4+ clonotypes were identified by expansion after peptide-pool stimulation. Upon completion of 10 days in culture, CD4+ T cells were isolated. This CDR3 is 13 amino acids long. V was clipped by 9 bases and J by 6 bases, with 15 bases between them. Germline loops: CDR1 MRHNA, CDR2 SNTAGT. TCRdb keeps only in-frame clones here, not all; method: immunoSEQ multiplex PCR. Of about 54,000 clones listed, over 80% were seen once; the top ten hold roughly 2.2%. This chain uses TRBV6-4 with TRBJ2-1, with D perhaps matching TRBD1 (5 bases). The receptor's source is a human donor who received a COVID-19 vaccine. The sequencing here drew on CD4+ T cells from PBMCs cultured with HCoV-229E spike peptides, taken before COVID-19 vaccination. The CDR3 nucleotides read TGTGCCAGTCGAAGTAGTAGGGGCAATGAGCAGTTCTTC. It codes for CASRSSRGNEQFF.